The T cell receptor (beta chain) described here comes from a study of blood T cells in healthy people across ages. This clonotype has just a few counts. The germline V gene encodes CDR1 LGHNA and CDR2 YSLEER. This CDR3 is 16 amino acids long. The ends lost 4 bases at V and 6 bases at J; junction bases unmatched: 12. The use of a sample-barcoded 5' primer and a J-beta primer mix characterized a second PCR of roughly 6 to 11 cycles. Via MiXCR, TCRdb re-called the 5' RACE reads, giving one row per CDR3 protein. The profile shows around 990,000 distinct CDR3 sequences, 35% to 45% of them singletons. Sequencing used blood. The chain employs TRBV4-3 and TRBJ2-3; 8 bases map to TRBD2. The clonotype comes from a man younger than 35 in good health. This CDR3 is CASSRRGSGTSDTQYF. CDR3 DNA sequence: TGCGCCAGCAGCCGCCGCGGTAGCGGGACCTCGGATACGCAGTATTTT.